Detailed here is one TCR beta chain. The antigen is not known. The sample comes from a study of cytomegalovirus exposure and HLA in healthy donors. Points from the study as a whole: The study found most TCR sequences rare, yet found some public TCRs in many donors. 150 to 200 TCR beta chains were listed as cytomegalovirus-associated.

The repertoire was sequenced with immunoSEQ multiplex PCR; TCRdb's copy has only in-frame clones and lacks some. The sample includes roughly 100,000 clones, approximately 94% seen only once; the top ten take approximately 1%. The CDR3 is made up of 14 amino acids. Sequencing was performed on PBMCs. The chain employs TRBV21-1 and TRBJ2-7; the table calls TRBD2, which could not be checked here. TRBV21-1 has pseudogene status. The TCR was taken from a woman under 30 in good health and CMV-seronegative. CDR3 coding DNA: TGTGCCAGCAACTATCCGGGACTATACTACGAGCAGTACTTC. Protein sequence: CASNYPGLYYEQYF.